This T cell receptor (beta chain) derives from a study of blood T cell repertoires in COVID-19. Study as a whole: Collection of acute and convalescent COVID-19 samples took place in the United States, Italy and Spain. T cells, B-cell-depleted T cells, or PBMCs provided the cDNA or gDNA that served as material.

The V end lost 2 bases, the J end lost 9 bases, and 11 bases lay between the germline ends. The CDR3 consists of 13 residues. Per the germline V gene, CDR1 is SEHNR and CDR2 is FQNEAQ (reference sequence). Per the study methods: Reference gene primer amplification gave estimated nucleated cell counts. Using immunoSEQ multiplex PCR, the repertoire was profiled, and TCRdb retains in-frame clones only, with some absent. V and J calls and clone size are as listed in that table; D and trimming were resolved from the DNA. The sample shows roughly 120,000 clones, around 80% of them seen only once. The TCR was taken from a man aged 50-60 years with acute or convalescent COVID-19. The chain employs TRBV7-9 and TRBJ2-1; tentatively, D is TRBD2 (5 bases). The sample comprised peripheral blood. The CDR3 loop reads CASSLLADGEQFF. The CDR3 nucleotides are TGTGCCAGCAGCTTACTAGCAGATGGTGAGCAGTTCTTC.